This T cell receptor (beta chain) was captured in a study of immune heterogeneity within non-small cell lung tumors. This clonotype has at least ten counts. Antigen: not known. Per the germline V gene, CDR1 is MNHEY and CDR2 is SVGAGI. Trimming removed 3 bases from V and 6 bases from J; junction bases left unmatched: 4. The CDR3 extends over 14 amino acids. Bulk tumor genomic DNA constituted the template, at around 600 ng per sample. Collection of several biopsies per primary tumor, spaced far apart, took place during surgery. The patients were newly diagnosed with non-small cell lung cancer, had not been treated, and had curative surgery. Donors comprised surgical patients with newly diagnosed non-small cell lung cancer, operated on with curative intent. Multiplex PCR was performed with 32 V and 13 J primers, and it amplified TCR beta CDR3. One entry per CDR3 protein, called by TCRdb with MiXCR from the multiplex PCR reads. This repertoire shows over 30,000 distinct CDR3 sequences, 25% to 30% found once; its top ten account for approximately 4%.

General study findings and limits: High-frequency clones unique to single sites coexisted with identical dominant CDR3 beta clonotypes that recurred across tumor sites within a patient. Clonality of local T cells correlated moderately but significantly with local tumor mutational burden (R about 0.34). Individual patients mostly differed in their high-frequency T-cell receptor beta clonotypes.

The sequence derives from a middle-aged man with non-small cell lung cancer. What was sequenced was lung tumor tissue. The gene calls are TRBV6-5 and TRBJ1-5, with 8 positions matching TRBD1. The CDR3 region is CASSYSRGRQPQHF. CDR3 bases: TGTGCCAGCAGTTATAGCAGGGGGCGTCAGCCCCAGCATTTT.